These 20 T cell receptor beta chains share one sample of origin, sequenced in a study of identical twins. One entry per CDR3 protein results from TCRdb running MiXCR on the 5' RACE reads. Among some 320,000 distinct CDR3 sequences listed, about 12% were seen once. The sample was also reused in another study, on yellow fever vaccine responses in identical twins.

Specimen: CD8+ T cells sorted from blood. Source of these receptors: a young woman in good health.

This clonotype showed up just a few times. The rearrangement uses TRBV5-1 and TRBJ1-6; D gene unclear. Germline lookup yields CDR1 SGHRS and CDR2 YFSETQ. The CDR3 has 11 residues. V gave up 1 base and J gave up 10 bases, with 3 bases separating them. CDR3 DNA: TGCGCCAGCAGCTTGAGGTCACCCCTCCACTTT. Translated, it gives CASSLRSPLHF.

This clonotype has more than one count but fewer than ten. The chain combines TRBV7-9 with TRBJ1-1; D gene uncertain. Germline CDR1 reads SEHNR; CDR2 reads FQNEAQ (reference sequence). CDR3 length equals 15 residues. V was trimmed by 1 base and J by 0 bases, leaving 9 bases between them. CDR3 residues: CASSLGFGMNTEAFF. As DNA, the CDR3 is TGTGCCAGCAGCTTAGGTTTCGGGATGAACACTGAAGCTTTCTTT.

V is TRBV28 and J is TRBJ2-5; 9 positions agree with TRBD2. The CDR3 loop spans 15 amino acids. The V segment lost 5 bases and the J segment 2 bases; nucleotides outside the gene matches: 6. Germline CDR1 is MDHEN and CDR2 is SYDVKM. The CDR3, as DNA: TGTGCCAGCAGTCGACTAGCGGTTAGTCAAGAGACCCAGTACTTC. Residues: CASSRLAVSQETQYF.

This clonotype has only a few counts. The rearrangement uses TRBV6-5 and TRBJ2-2; D could derive from TRBD1 or TRBD2 (5 bases each). The CDR3 extends over 15 amino acids. CDR1 and CDR2 (germline): MNHEY, SVGAGI. V was shortened by 2 bases and J by 3 bases, with 10 bases between the two germline ends. This CDR3 is CASSYTGQHTGELFF. The CDR3 nucleotides are TGTGCCAGCAGTTACACGGGGCAGCACACCGGGGAGCTGTTTTTT.

The rearrangement uses TRBV7-6 and TRBJ2-7; either TRBD1 or TRBD2 may supply D (5 bases each). The length of the CDR3 is 13 residues. Germline V lookup: CDR1 SGHVS, CDR2 FNYEAQ. V shed 5 bases and J shed 0 bases, with 8 bases lying between them. In nucleotides, the CDR3 is TGTGCCAGCAGCCGGGACCACTCCTACGAGCAGTACTTC. Its protein is CASSRDHSYEQYF.

The rearrangement uses TRBV20-1 and TRBJ1-2, with 10 bases that match TRBD1. The V gene's germline CDR1 is DFQATT and CDR2 SNEGSKA (reference sequence). V trimming: 6 bases; J trimming: 4 bases; junction bases outside the gene matches: 8. This CDR3 comprises 14 residues. The CDR3 loop is CSAMGQGFSYGYTF. CDR3 DNA sequence: TGCAGTGCCATGGGACAGGGGTTCTCCTATGGCTACACCTTC.

This clonotype has a count of ten or more. CDR3 bases: TGTGCCAGCAGCGTAGGACGTGATGGAAACACCATATATTTT. Protein product: CASSVGRDGNTIYF. V is TRBV9 and J is TRBJ1-3, with D unresolved. The CDR3 totals 14 residues. Trimming left V 0 bases short and J 3 bases short, with 7 bases between. Germline-derived CDR1 and CDR2 are SGDLS and YYNGEE.

This chain joins TRBV4-1 and TRBJ2-5; D unclear. This CDR3 has 19 residues. Trimming removed 0 bases from V and 3 bases from J, with 23 bases in between. Germline V gene lookup returns CDR1 MGHRA and CDR2 YSYEKL. The CDR3 region is CASSQESESAAYFEETQYF. The CDR3 nucleotides read TGCGCCAGCAGCCAAGAGTCGGAGAGCGCAGCTTACTTTGAAGAGACCCAGTACTTC.

This clonotype was detected only a few times. The CDR3 loop reads CASSLEGPSNYGYTF. In DNA form, the CDR3 reads TGTGCCAGCAGCTTAGAGGGGCCCTCTAACTATGGCTACACCTTC. The chain combines TRBV7-9 with TRBJ1-2; D may be TRBD1 (5 bases). The germline V gene has CDR1 SEHNR and CDR2 FQNEAQ (reference sequence). The V end was cut by 1 base, the J end by 0 bases, with 9 bases between. The CDR3 is 15 residues long.

V and J are TRBV10-1 and TRBJ2-5; D is undetermined. Germline-derived CDR1 and CDR2 are WNHNN and SYGVQD (reference sequence). The V and J ends lost 0 bases and 2 bases respectively, with 7 bases between them. The CDR3 totals 14 residues. The CDR3 DNA reads as TGCGCCAGCAGTGAGTCGAAGCGTCAAGAGACCCAGTACTTC. Its translation is CASSESKRQETQYF.

This clonotype has a handful of counts. V and J are TRBV27 and TRBJ2-7, with D possibly being TRBD1 (6 bases). The length of the CDR3 is 14 residues. CDR1 and CDR2 (germline): MNHEY, SMNVEV (reference sequence). V gave up 4 bases and J gave up 5 bases, with 15 bases separating them. CDR3 coding DNA: TGTGCCAGCAGTTCACAGGGTTCGGGCCACGAGCAGTACTTC. Its translation: CASSSQGSGHEQYF.

The rearrangement joins TRBV28 to TRBJ1-4; TRBD1 agrees at 7 bases. CDR1 is MDHEN and CDR2 is SYDVKM in the germline V gene. The CDR3 has 14 residues. The trim removed 5 bases at V and 8 bases at J, leaving 8 bases unmatched. The DNA for the CDR3 is TGTGCCAGCAGTCCAGGACAGGACGGGGAAAAACTGTTTTTT. This gives the protein CASSPGQDGEKLFF.

V usage is TRBV20-1 and J usage is TRBJ2-3; 12 nucleotides align to TRBD2. CDR1 is DFQATT, CDR2 SNEGSKA, per germline (reference sequence). The J segment lost 2 bases and the V segment lost 6 bases, leaving 6 bases of the junction unmatched. CDR3 size: 15 residues. CDR3 in DNA: TGCAGTGCCCCGGGACTAGCGGGCGTCACAGATACGCAGTATTTT. The encoded protein is CSAPGLAGVTDTQYF.

The CDR3 loop reads CASTPPRGSEYNEQFF. The CDR3 DNA reads TGTGCCAGCACCCCTCCCCGCGGGAGCGAGTACAATGAGCAGTTCTTC. J is TRBJ2-1 and V is TRBV7-8, with 7 bases fitting TRBD2. J lost 4 bases, V lost 7 bases, and 13 bases had no gene match. Germline V gives CDR1 SGHVS, CDR2 FQNEAQ. The CDR3 length is 16 residues.

The rearrangement uses TRBV12-3 or TRBV12-4 and TRBJ2-7; 12 bases align to TRBD1. This CDR3 has 15 amino acids. After removal of 3 bases from V and 7 bases from J, the junction contained 7 bases not matched to a gene. CDR3 DNA: TGTGCCAGCAGTTTTTTGGGACAGGGGGCGGATGAGCAGTACTTC. Translated, it gives CASSFLGQGADEQYF.

The chain has TRBV27 and TRBJ2-1, with TRBD2 identical over 9 bases. Germline values: CDR1 MNHEY, CDR2 SMNVEV (reference sequence). V dropped 3 bases and J dropped 1; count of bases not matched to a gene: 4. CDR3 length: 16 residues. Written as DNA, the CDR3 is TGTGCCAGCAGTTTTCGGGCGGGAGGGTCCTACAATGAGCAGTTCTTC. Translating gives CASSFRAGGSYNEQFF.

This chain connects TRBV11-2 to TRBJ2-3; TRBD2 is a possible D gene (6 bases). The germline gives CDR1 SGHAT, CDR2 FQNNGV. V dropped 1 base and J dropped 2 bases, with 19 bases sitting between them. CDR3 size: 18 residues. CDR3 sequence reads: CASSLVAAGGSYTDTQYF. CDR3 DNA sequence: TGTGCCAGCAGCTTAGTGGCAGCGGGTGGGAGTTACACAGATACGCAGTATTTT.

This clonotype has a handful of counts. This chain uses TRBV6-5 with TRBJ2-3; D is perhaps TRBD2 (7 bases). Looked up from germline, CDR1 is MNHEY and CDR2 is SVGAGI. Deletions cut 2 bases from V and 4 bases from J, with 10 bases between. The CDR3 totals 14 residues. The CDR3 DNA reads as TGTGCCAGCAGTTACACGGGGGGCTCAGATACGCAGTATTTT. Translating gives CASSYTGGSDTQYF.

The V and J genes are TRBV7-9 and TRBJ1-1, with D unclear. The CDR3 consists of 12 residues. V gave up 5 bases and J gave up 2 bases, with 6 bases separating them. Per the germline V gene, CDR1 is SEHNR and CDR2 is FQNEAQ (reference sequence). CDR3 residues: CASSPHNTEAFF. The CDR3, as DNA: TGTGCCAGCAGCCCGCATAACACTGAAGCTTTCTTT.

The chain is built from TRBV9 and TRBJ2-1; 8 nucleotides line up with TRBD2. The CDR3 runs to 14 residues. The germline CDR1 and CDR2 sequences are SGDLS and YYNGEE. V was clipped by 3 bases and J by 2 bases; unmatched bases: 1. The CDR3 DNA follows: TGTGCCAGCAGCGGCGGGGGGACCTACAATGAGCAGTTCTTC. This translates into CASSGGGTYNEQFF.